These 6 T cell receptor beta chains originate from one sample sequenced in a study of vaccination and CD4 T cells after COVID-19. Antigens of these TCRs are unknown. Treatment of the sample: roughly 10-day PBMC culture with coronavirus spike peptide pools or control peptides (ViraFEST assay). Scientists ran DNA taken from cultured CD4+ T cells through the Oncomine TCR Beta short-read assay for sequencing. Via MiXCR, TCRdb re-called the PCR reads, giving one row per CDR3 protein. The data hold just under 20,000 distinct CDR3 sequences, with roughly 71% observed a single time. Sequencing was performed on CD4+ T cells from blood, cultured in vitro. These receptor sequences come from a human donor who had recovered from COVID-19.

This rearrangement joins TRBV28 to TRBJ1-1, with 9 bases aligning to TRBD1. The V and J ends lost 6 bases and 5 bases, in that order; junction bases with no gene match: 10. This CDR3 has 15 residues. The V gene's germline CDR1 is MDHEN and CDR2 SYDVKM. The CDR3 sequence: CASRRRETGGTEAFF. CDR3 sequence (DNA): TGTGCCAGCAGAAGGAGGGAGACAGGGGGAACTGAAGCTTTCTTT.

The chain couples TRBV7-2 to TRBJ2-1; D is unclear. Trimming took off 6 bases at V and 10 bases at J, with 16 bases between the two ends. The CDR3 extends over 13 amino acids. Per the germline V gene, CDR1 is SGHTA and CDR2 is FQGNSA. This chain's CDR3 is CASRGRGGSEQFF. CDR3 DNA sequence: TGTGCCAGCAGGGGTCGAGGTGGCTCGGAGCAGTTCTTC.

This sequence joins TRBV20-1 and TRBJ1-4; possible D gene TRBD1, 6 bases. The CDR3 consists of 16 residues. V dropped 3 bases and J dropped 0 bases, with 14 bases sitting between them. In germline, CDR1 is DFQATT, CDR2 SNEGSKA (reference sequence). The CDR3 sequence: CSARQGPLATNEKLFF. Written as DNA, the CDR3 is TGCAGTGCTAGGCAGGGGCCCCTCGCAACTAATGAAAAACTGTTTTTT.

J is TRBJ2-1 and V is TRBV15, with unresolved D. The V gene's germline CDR1 is LNHNV and CDR2 YYDKDF (reference sequence). The CDR3 has 14 amino acids. Trimming left V 0 bases short and J 6 bases short, with 9 bases between. Here the CDR3 DNA reads TGTGCCACCAGCAGAGATCTATGGTCCAATGAGCAGTTCTTC. This codes for CATSRDLWSNEQFF.

V is TRBV30 and J is TRBJ1-5; D is unclear. The CDR3 length is 16 residues. The germline V and J ends were trimmed by 0 bases and 6 bases, with 18 bases remaining between them. Germline lookup yields CDR1 GTSNPN and CDR2 SVGIG (reference sequence). In DNA, the CDR3 is TGTGCCTGGAGTGTACCTGGGCAGGTACTTGGTCAGCCCCAGCATTTT. Translation: CAWSVPGQVLGQPQHF.

Remarks on this clonotype: One end of the junction fails to match germline, which may point to a read error. V gene TRBV6-5 combines with J gene TRBJ1-5; D possibly corresponds to TRBD1 (5 bases). Germline V gene lookup returns CDR1 MNHEY and CDR2 SVGAGI. The CDR3 totals 15 residues. DNA for the CDR3: TGCGCCAGCAGTTGGGGGGGATCCCCCAATCAGCCCCAGCATTTT. It codes for CASSWGGSPNQPQHF.